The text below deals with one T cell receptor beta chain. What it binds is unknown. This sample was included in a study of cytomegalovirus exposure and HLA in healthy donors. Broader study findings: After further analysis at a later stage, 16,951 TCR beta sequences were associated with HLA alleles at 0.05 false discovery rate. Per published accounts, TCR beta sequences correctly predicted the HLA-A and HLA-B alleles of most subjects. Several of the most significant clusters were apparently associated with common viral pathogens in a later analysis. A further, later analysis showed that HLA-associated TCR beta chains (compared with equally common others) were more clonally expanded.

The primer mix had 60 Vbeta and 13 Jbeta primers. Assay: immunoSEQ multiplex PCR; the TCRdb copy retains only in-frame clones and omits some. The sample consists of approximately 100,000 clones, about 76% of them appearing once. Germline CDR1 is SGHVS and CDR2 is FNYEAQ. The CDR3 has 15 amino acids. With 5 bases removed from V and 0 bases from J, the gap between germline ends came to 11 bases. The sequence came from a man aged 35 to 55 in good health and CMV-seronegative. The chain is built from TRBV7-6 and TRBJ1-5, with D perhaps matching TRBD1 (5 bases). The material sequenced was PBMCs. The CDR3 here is CASSPAGFSNQPQHF. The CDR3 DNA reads TGTGCCAGCAGCCCGGCAGGGTTTAGCAATCAGCCCCAGCATTTT.